Listed here are 14 T cell receptor beta chains from one sample, sequenced in a study of human T cells and chemical hapten exposure. Time point specified: pre-sensitization, week 0. Treatment specified: therapeutic diphenylcyclopropenone sensitization with weekly scalp DPC. TCRdb used MiXCR to reprocess the RACE reads, holding one entry per CDR3 protein. The table records 90,000 or so distinct CDR3 sequences, over 6.5% of them present only once. The source material was whole blood, sampled in connection with sensitization to the hapten diphenylcyclopropenone (DPC). The receptors were sampled from a man aged 40-50 years with alopecia areata. Some clones in this sample may be carry-over from other donors' samples.

This clonotype was seen ten or more times. Here the CDR3 DNA reads TGTGCCAGCAGCCCAACGGCGCAGTCGTATAATTCACCCCTCCACTTT. Residues: CASSPTAQSYNSPLHF. The chain combines TRBV5-5 with TRBJ1-6, with unresolved D. This CDR3 spans 16 amino acids. Deletions cut 4 bases from V and 4 bases from J, with 15 bases between. From germline, CDR1 is SGHKS and CDR2 YYEKEE (reference sequence).

This clonotype was seen many times. This sequence joins TRBV20-1 and TRBJ1-1; 9 bases are a match to TRBD1. Germline V gives CDR1 DFQATT, CDR2 SNEGSKA (reference sequence). This CDR3 region has 15 residues. With V trimmed by 6 bases and J by 1 base, 9 bases remained unmatched. The CDR3 DNA follows: TGCAGTGCCGCCGGACAGGGGATTGGGAACACTGAAGCTTTCTTT. It yields the protein CSAAGQGIGNTEAFF.

The chain is built from TRBV2 and TRBJ1-6; D is unclear. This CDR3 comprises 15 residues. The V gene's germline CDR1 is SNHLY and CDR2 FYNNEI. Trimming took off 6 bases at V and 5 bases at J, with 14 bases between the two ends. DNA for the CDR3: TGTGCCAGCAGCGACGGGAAGTCAAATAATTCACCCCTCCACTTT. Translated: CASSDGKSNNSPLHF.

The chain uses TRBV15 and TRBJ1-2, with D possibly matching TRBD1 (5 bases). V lost 4 bases to trimming and J lost 3 bases, with 12 bases between them. The CDR3 totals 14 residues. Germline lookup yields CDR1 LNHNV and CDR2 YYDKDF (reference sequence). The CDR3 DNA follows: TGTGCCACCAGCAAGGGACGGGAGGACTATGGCTACACCTTC. As protein: CATSKGREDYGYTF.

This clonotype was found a few times. The chain carries TRBV5-6 and TRBJ1-6, with 8 bases that match TRBD1. V lost 4 bases, J lost 8 bases, and 11 bases stayed unmatched. The CDR3 runs to 16 residues. Per the germline V gene, CDR1 is SGHDT and CDR2 is YYEEEE. DNA for the CDR3: TGTGCCAGCAGCCAAACAGGGGGTGGAAGCCATTCACCCCTCCACTTT. Encoded protein: CASSQTGGGSHSPLHF. Looking up the rest from reference TRBV5-6 and TRBJ1-6 gives the full variable domain: DAGVTQSPTHLIKTRGQQVTLRCSPKSGHDTVSWYQQALGQGPQFIFQYYEEEERQRGNFPDRFSGHQFPNYSSELNVNALLLGDSALYLCASSQTGGGSHSPLHFGNGTRLTVT.

This clonotype has a count of ten or more. The chain recombines TRBV12-3 or TRBV12-4 with TRBJ1-1, with D possibly being TRBD1 (6 bases). This CDR3 contains 16 residues. Trimming cost V 4 bases and J 0 bases, with 15 bases left between them. The CDR3 bases are TGTGCCAGCAGTTCGACCGACAGGCCCATGAACACTGAAGCTTTCTTT. The encoded protein is CASSSTDRPMNTEAFF.

This clonotype was seen many times. J is TRBJ2-2 and V is TRBV24-1, with TRBD2 as a possible D gene (5 bases). CDR3 length equals 15 residues. CDR1 and CDR2 (germline): KGHDR, SFDVKD. The V end lost 3 bases, the J end lost 3 bases, and 10 bases lay between the germline ends. In DNA, the CDR3 is TGTGCCACCAGTGATCGGCGGCGGGACACCGGGGAGCTGTTTTTT. As protein: CATSDRRRDTGELFF.

This clonotype was seen ten or more times. This chain links TRBV20-1 with TRBJ1-3, with TRBD1 as a possible D gene (6 bases). The CDR3 extends over 17 amino acids. Germline V CDR1 and CDR2: DFQATT, SNEGSKA (reference sequence). The V gene lost 5 bases and the J gene lost 0 bases, with 20 bases spanning the gap. The CDR3 DNA follows: TGCAGTGCTTCCCGAGGGGGAGGGAGCGACTCTGGAAACACCATATATTTT. This encodes CSASRGGGSDSGNTIYF.

This clonotype was detected many times. The rearrangement links TRBV5-1 to TRBJ1-1, with TRBD1 as a possible D gene (6 bases). Trimming removed 0 bases from V and 4 bases from J, with 10 bases in between. CDR1 is SGHRS and CDR2 is YFSETQ in the germline V gene. The CDR3 runs to 14 residues. In DNA form, the CDR3 reads TGCGCCAGCAGCTTGGGACAGGAGCTCACTGAAGCTTTCTTT. It codes for CASSLGQELTEAFF.

This clonotype was picked up a small number of times. V usage is TRBV14 and J usage is TRBJ2-7, with D perhaps TRBD2 (6 bases). Germline CDR1 is SGHDN and CDR2 is FVKESK. V lost 3 bases, J lost 6 bases, and 12 bases lay in between. This CDR3 has 13 residues. The CDR3 sequence: CASSHLAVSEQYV. CDR3 sequence (DNA): TGTGCCAGCAGCCACTTAGCGGTCAGCGAGCAGTACGTC.

The V gene is TRBV11-2, the J gene TRBJ2-2; D remains ambiguous. The CDR3 covers 16 residues. Germline loops: CDR1 SGHAT, CDR2 FQNNGV. V lost 6 bases, J lost 4 bases, and 18 bases lay in between. The CDR3 region is CASRDVVPVFTGELFF. The DNA of the CDR3 is TGTGCCAGCAGGGACGTAGTCCCGGTGTTCACCGGGGAGCTGTTTTTT. The whole variable domain, filled in from reference TRBV11-2 and TRBJ2-2, reads EAGVAQSPRYKIIEKRQSVAFWCNPISGHATLYWYQQILGQGPKLLIQFQNNGVVDDSQLPKDRFSAERLKGVDSTLKIQPAKLEDSAVYLCASRDVVPVFTGELFFGEGSRLTVL.

This clonotype was recorded at least ten times. The J gene is TRBJ2-7, the V gene TRBV28; 7 positions match TRBD1. Germline trimming cut 7 bases from V and 6 bases from J; bases unmatched to any gene: 6. Germline CDR1 MDHEN, CDR2 SYDVKM. The CDR3 has 12 residues. The CDR3 sequence is CASIKGAGEQYV. As DNA, the CDR3 is TGTGCCAGCATCAAGGGGGCAGGCGAGCAGTACGTC.

The J gene is TRBJ2-2, the V gene TRBV2; possible D gene TRBD1, 5 bases. V was cut by 6 bases and J by 4 bases, with 12 bases left in between. Germline assignment: CDR1 SNHLY and CDR2 FYNNEI. The CDR3 is made up of 14 amino acids. CDR3: CASSQRQITGELFF. In DNA, the CDR3 is TGTGCCAGCAGCCAAAGACAGATCACCGGGGAGCTGTTTTTT.

V usage is TRBV29-1 and J usage is TRBJ2-7; D is undetermined. Trimming left V 4 bases short and J 0 bases short, with 10 bases between. The CDR3 is 13 amino acids. The germline gives CDR1 SQVTM, CDR2 ANQGSEA. CDR3 loop: CSVAAASSYEQYF. Here the CDR3 DNA reads TGCAGCGTTGCGGCAGCGTCCTCCTACGAGCAGTACTTC.